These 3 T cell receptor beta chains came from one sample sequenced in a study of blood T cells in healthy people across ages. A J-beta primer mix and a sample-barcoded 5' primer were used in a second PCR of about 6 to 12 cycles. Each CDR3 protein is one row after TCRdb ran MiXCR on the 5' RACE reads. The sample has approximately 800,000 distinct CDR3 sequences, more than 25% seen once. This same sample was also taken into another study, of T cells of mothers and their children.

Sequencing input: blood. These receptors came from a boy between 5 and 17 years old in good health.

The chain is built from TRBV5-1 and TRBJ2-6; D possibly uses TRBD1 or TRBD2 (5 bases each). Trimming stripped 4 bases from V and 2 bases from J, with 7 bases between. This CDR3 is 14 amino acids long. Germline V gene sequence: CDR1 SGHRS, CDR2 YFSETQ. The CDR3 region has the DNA TGCGCCAGCAGCGGGGGTACTGGGGCCAACGTCCTGACTTTC. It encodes CASSGGTGANVLTF.

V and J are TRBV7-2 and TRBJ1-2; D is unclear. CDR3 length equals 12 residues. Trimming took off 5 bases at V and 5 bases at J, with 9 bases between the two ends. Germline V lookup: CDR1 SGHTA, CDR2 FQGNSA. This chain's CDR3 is CASSGAPYGYTF. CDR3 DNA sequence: TGTGCCAGCAGCGGCGCCCCATATGGCTACACCTTC.

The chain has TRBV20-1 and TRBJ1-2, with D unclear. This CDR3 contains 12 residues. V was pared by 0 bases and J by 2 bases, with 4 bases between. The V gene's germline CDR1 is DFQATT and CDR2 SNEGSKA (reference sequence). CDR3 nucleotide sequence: TGCAGTGCTAGAGATCAGAACTATGGCTACACCTTC. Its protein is CSARDQNYGYTF.